Below, 20 T cell receptor beta chains from the same sample are listed, as sequenced in a study of blood T cell repertoires in COVID-19. Sequenced by immunoSEQ multiplex PCR; TCRdb stores in-frame clones only, minus some. The sample has some 290,000 clones; roughly 90% are singletons. The sample consisted of PBMCs or T cells enriched from blood (not recorded which). These receptors all stem from a woman aged 40 to 50 with acute COVID-19.

V usage is TRBV3-1 (or the pseudogene TRBV3-2) and J usage is TRBJ1-6; no reliable D call. Germline-derived CDR1 and CDR2 are LGHDT and YNNKEL (reference sequence). The CDR3 has 16 residues. Trimming cost V 1 base and J 9 bases, with 16 bases left between them. The CDR3, as DNA: TGTGCCAGCAGCCAAGGACCGGGCTCGGGGAGTTCACCCCTCCACTTT. This codes for CASSQGPGSGSSPLHF.

The rearrangement joins TRBV5-1 to TRBJ1-1; D is undetermined. The V and J ends lost 0 bases and 2 bases respectively, with 11 bases between them. In germline, CDR1 is SGHRS, CDR2 YFSETQ. The CDR3 runs 15 residues. The DNA of the CDR3 is TGCGCCAGCAGCTTGGCTCGGCTGACAAACACTGAAGCTTTCTTT. Its translation is CASSLARLTNTEAFF.

V is TRBV7-9 and J is TRBJ1-5; the D is unclear. Germline V gene data show CDR1 as SEHNR and CDR2 as FQNEAQ (reference sequence). CDR3 length: 13 amino acids. The ends were cut back, 5 bases at V and 9 bases at J, with 14 bases in the middle. This chain's CDR3 is CASSKTPAGPQHF. CDR3 nucleotides: TGTGCCAGCAGCAAGACACCTGCGGGGCCCCAGCATTTT.

The V call is TRBV13, the J call TRBJ2-5; 9 positions match TRBD2. The CDR3 length is 17 residues. Per germline, CDR1 PRHDT and CDR2 FYEKMQ (reference sequence). Trimming at V came to 4 bases and at J to 4 bases, leaving 13 bases not matched to a gene. CDR3 sequence (DNA): TGTGCCAGCAGCTCCCGGGGCGGGGGGGCCGAGTCAGAGACCCAGTACTTC. Protein: CASSSRGGGAESETQYF. Drawing the rest from reference TRBV13 and TRBJ2-5, the complete variable domain is AAGVIQSPRHLIKEKRETATLKCYPIPRHDTVYWYQQGPGQDPQFLISFYEKMQSDKGSIPDRFSAQQFSDYHSELNMSSLELGDSALYFCASSSRGGGAESETQYFGPGTRLLVL.

V is TRBV5-4 and J is TRBJ1-4; D gene unclear. CDR1 and CDR2 from the germline V gene are SGHNT and YYREEE (reference sequence). This CDR3 spans 15 amino acids. Deletions cut 0 bases from V and 7 bases from J, with 13 bases between. CDR3 sequence: CASSLEGGSREKLFF. Here the CDR3 DNA reads TGTGCCAGCAGCTTGGAAGGAGGGAGCCGTGAAAAACTGTTTTTT.

V usage is TRBV15 and J usage is TRBJ2-1; TRBD2 aligns across 12 bases. V lost 1 base to trimming and J lost 10 bases; unmatched junction nucleotides: 2. The CDR3 totals 14 residues. CDR1 and CDR2 from the germline V gene are LNHNV and YYDKDF (reference sequence). The CDR3 sequence: CATSRASGGAEQFF. CDR3 sequence (DNA): TGTGCCACCAGCAGAGCTAGCGGGGGGGCGGAGCAGTTCTTC.

This clone was seen a single time. The CDR3 DNA reads as TGTGCCATCAGTGAGCGGGGGGGCTACAATGAGCAGTTCTTC. This translates into CAISERGGYNEQFF. This chain joins TRBV10-3 and TRBJ2-1; 8 bases are a match to TRBD2. J gave up 3 bases and V 2 bases, and 0 bases lay outside the gene matches. The CDR3 has 14 amino acids. Per the germline V gene, CDR1 is ENHRY and CDR2 is SYGVKD.

This clone has a handful of counts. The V gene is TRBV5-1, the J gene TRBJ1-6; D is undetermined. This CDR3 has 15 amino acids. Germline V gives CDR1 SGHRS, CDR2 YFSETQ. Trimming took off 1 base at V and 8 bases at J, with 13 bases between the two ends. The CDR3 DNA sequence: TGCGCCAGCAGCTTGATTCCGGGAATCGATTCACCCCTCCACTTT. It codes for CASSLIPGIDSPLHF.

This clone occurred once. The chain recombines TRBV28 with TRBJ1-2; D gene uncertain. Trimming took off 5 bases at V and 0 bases at J, with 13 bases between the two ends. CDR3 size: 15 residues. Germline V lookup: CDR1 MDHEN, CDR2 SYDVKM. CDR3: CASSTPQVANYGYTF. The DNA for the CDR3 is TGTGCCAGCAGTACCCCGCAGGTAGCTAACTATGGCTACACCTTC.

The chain is built from TRBV30 and TRBJ1-1, with a weak D call TRBD1 (5 bases). V lost 5 bases and J lost 1, with 11 bases in between. Germline lookup yields CDR1 GTSNPN and CDR2 SVGIG (reference sequence). This CDR3 spans 13 amino acids. Written as DNA, the CDR3 is TGTGCCTGGTCCGGGACTGAGAACACTGAAGCTTTCTTT. This encodes CAWSGTENTEAFF. Based on the CDR3 plus reference TRBV30 and TRBJ1-1, the full variable domain is SQTIHQWPATLVQPVGSPLSLECTVEGTSNPNLYWYRQAAGRGLQLLFYSVGIGQISSEVPQNLSASRPQDRQFILSSKKLLLSDSGFYLCAWSGTENTEAFFGQGTRLTVV.

The chain carries TRBV5-1 and TRBJ2-7, with 9 bases identical to TRBD2. The CDR3 length is 14 residues. The V gene end was trimmed by 7 bases and the J gene end by 2 bases; junction bases not matched to a gene: 7. Germline V gives CDR1 SGHRS, CDR2 YFSETQ. CDR3 protein: CASGISSGTYEQYF. CDR3 nucleotide sequence: TGCGCCAGCGGAATATCTAGCGGGACCTACGAGCAGTACTTC.

This chain connects TRBV27 to TRBJ1-6, with D unresolved. CDR1 and CDR2 (germline): MNHEY, SMNVEV (reference sequence). The CDR3 spans 16 residues. Trimming left V 2 bases short and J 3 bases short, with 11 bases between. DNA of the CDR3: TGTGCCAGCAGTTTAGGCCCCGGGGTCTATAATTCACCCCTCCACTTT. Amino acids: CASSLGPGVYNSPLHF.

CDR3 protein: CASSLRYEQYF. CDR3 nucleotides: TGTGCCAGCAGCCTACGCTACGAGCAGTACTTC. The chain recombines TRBV7-2 with TRBJ2-7; D is unresolved. This CDR3 region has 11 residues. Trimming removed 5 bases at V and 3 bases at J, with 5 bases between. Germline V gene lookup returns CDR1 SGHTA and CDR2 FQGNSA. Supplemented by reference TRBV7-2 and TRBJ2-7, the full variable domain reads GAGVSQSPSNKVTEKGKDVELRCDPISGHTALYWYRQSLGQGLEFLIYFQGNSAPDKSGLPSDRFSAERTGGSVSTLTIQRTQQEDSAVYLCASSLRYEQYFGPGTRLTVT.

V gene TRBV2 combines with J gene TRBJ1-1; the match to TRBD1 covers 8 bases. The CDR3 has 14 residues. Trimming at V came to 3 bases and at J to 5 bases, leaving 5 bases not matched to a gene. The germline gives CDR1 SNHLY, CDR2 FYNNEI. CDR3 residues: CASSDRGRWTEAFF. In DNA, the CDR3 is TGTGCCAGCAGTGACAGGGGGCGATGGACTGAAGCTTTCTTT. Variable domain in full (rest from reference TRBV2 and TRBJ1-1): EPEVTQTPSHQVTQMGQEVILRCVPISNHLYFYWYRQILGQKVEFLVSFYNNEISEKSEIFDDQFSVERPDGSNFTLKIRSTKLEDSAMYFCASSDRGRWTEAFFGQGTRLTVV.

The chain carries TRBV27 and TRBJ2-6, with 8 bases aligning to TRBD1. With 7 bases clipped from V and 1 base from J, the junction kept 6 bases outside the gene matches. The germline V gene encodes CDR1 MNHEY and CDR2 SMNVEV (reference sequence). The CDR3 extends over 16 amino acids. This chain's CDR3 is CASTDRVSSGANVLTF. DNA of the CDR3: TGTGCCAGCACGGACAGGGTTAGTTCTGGGGCCAACGTCCTGACTTTC.

DNA of the CDR3: TGTGCCACCAGCCCTACCTCCTATAATTCACCCCTCCACTTT. Translating gives CATSPTSYNSPLHF. V usage is TRBV15 and J usage is TRBJ1-6; D gene ambiguous. Germline V CDR1 and CDR2: LNHNV, YYDKDF (reference sequence). V was clipped by 5 bases and J by 0 bases, with 5 bases between them. The CDR3 sequence is 14 residues long.

The CDR3 region is CASSQVRGNQETQYF. The CDR3 DNA reads TGTGCCAGCAGCCAAGTCAGAGGGAATCAAGAGACCCAGTACTTC. The rearrangement uses TRBV3-1 (or the pseudogene TRBV3-2) and TRBJ2-5; TRBD2 might be the D (5 bases). Trimming stripped 1 base from V and 2 bases from J, with 11 bases between. From germline, CDR1 is LGHDT and CDR2 YNNKEL (reference sequence). This CDR3 contains 15 residues.

The chain employs TRBV12-1 and TRBJ2-3; the table calls TRBD2, which could not be checked here. TRBV12-1 is a pseudogene. The CDR3 is 16 residues long. The CDR3 coding sequence is TGTGCCAGCAACCCCCCGAGCGGGGCTAGCACAGATACGCAGTATTTT. Translating gives CASNPPSGASTDTQYF.

The chain carries TRBV29-1 and TRBJ1-1; D gene ambiguous. This CDR3 contains 12 residues. The germline V gene encodes CDR1 SQVTM and CDR2 ANQGSEA. V was shortened by 1 base and J by 1 base, with 4 bases between the two germline ends. This CDR3 reads CSVEAENTEAFF. CDR3 coding DNA: TGCAGCGTTGAAGCAGAGAACACTGAAGCTTTCTTT. The full variable domain, completed using reference TRBV29-1 and TRBJ1-1, is SAVISQKPSRDICQRGTSLTIQCQVDSQVTMMFWYRQQPGQSLTLIATANQGSEATYESGFVIDKFPISRPNLTFSTLTVSNMSPEDSSIYLCSVEAENTEAFFGQGTRLTVV.

CDR3 amino acids: CASSLSFNYQPQHF. In nucleotides, the CDR3 is TGTGCCAGCAGTTTATCATTTAATTATCAGCCCCAGCATTTT. The chain recombines TRBV27 with TRBJ1-5, with D unresolved. Trimming shortened V by 0 bases and J by 5 bases, and 8 bases separated the two germline ends. This CDR3 has 14 residues. The germline CDR1 and CDR2 sequences are MNHEY and SMNVEV (reference sequence).